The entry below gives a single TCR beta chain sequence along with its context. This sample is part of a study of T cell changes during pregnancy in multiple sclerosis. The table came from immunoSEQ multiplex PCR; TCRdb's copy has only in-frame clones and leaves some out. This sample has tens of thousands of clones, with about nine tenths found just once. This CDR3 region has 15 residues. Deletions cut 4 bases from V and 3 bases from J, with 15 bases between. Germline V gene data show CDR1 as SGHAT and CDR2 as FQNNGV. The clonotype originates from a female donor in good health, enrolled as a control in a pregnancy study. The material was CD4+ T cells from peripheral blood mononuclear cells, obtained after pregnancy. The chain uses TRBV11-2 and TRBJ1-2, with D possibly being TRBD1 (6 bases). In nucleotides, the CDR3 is TGTGCCAGCAGCTACGGGGGAGGGGGGGACTATGGCTACACCTTC. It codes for CASSYGGGGDYGYTF.